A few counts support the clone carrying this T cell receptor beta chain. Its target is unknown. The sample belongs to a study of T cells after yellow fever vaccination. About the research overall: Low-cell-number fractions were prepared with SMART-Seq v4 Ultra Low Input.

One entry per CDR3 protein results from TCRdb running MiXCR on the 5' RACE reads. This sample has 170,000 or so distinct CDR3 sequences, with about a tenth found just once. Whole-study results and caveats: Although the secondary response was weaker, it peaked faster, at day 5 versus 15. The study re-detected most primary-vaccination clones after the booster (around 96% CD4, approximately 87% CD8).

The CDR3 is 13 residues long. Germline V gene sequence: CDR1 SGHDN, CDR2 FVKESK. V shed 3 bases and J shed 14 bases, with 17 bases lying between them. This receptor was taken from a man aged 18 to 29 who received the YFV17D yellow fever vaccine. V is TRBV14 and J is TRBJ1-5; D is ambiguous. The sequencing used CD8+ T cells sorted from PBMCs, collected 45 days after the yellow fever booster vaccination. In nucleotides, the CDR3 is TGTGCCAGCAGCCACGTGTCTCCAGGTATGGAGCATTTT. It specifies CASSHVSPGMEHF.